This section outlines one T cell receptor (beta chain) sequence together with its context. No antigen is known for it. This specimen comes from a study of somatic mutations in cytotoxic T cells in rheumatoid arthritis. Study conclusions and caveats: Healthy controls showed no age-related rise in CD8+ clonality, whereas rheumatoid arthritis patients did. Patients with a largest CD8+ clone exceeding 20% of CD8+ cells numbered about an eighth of the 65. Antigen specificity of the expanded CD8+ clones was not determined.

The germline V gene encodes CDR1 MGHRA and CDR2 YSYEKL. V dropped 4 bases and J dropped 2 bases, with 12 bases sitting between them. There are 14 residues in the CDR3. Using immunoSEQ multiplex PCR, the repertoire was profiled, and TCRdb retains in-frame clones only, with some absent. This table holds 30,000 to 45,000 clones, 84% found once. This clonotype was sampled from a man in his forties in good health. The sequenced material came from CD8+ T cells sorted from blood. The chain employs TRBV4-1 and TRBJ2-7, with D possibly called TRBD1 or TRBD2 (5 bases each). CDR3 sequence: CASSRGTGPYEQYF. In DNA, the CDR3 is TGCGCCAGCAGCCGAGGGACGGGACCCTACGAGCAGTACTTC.